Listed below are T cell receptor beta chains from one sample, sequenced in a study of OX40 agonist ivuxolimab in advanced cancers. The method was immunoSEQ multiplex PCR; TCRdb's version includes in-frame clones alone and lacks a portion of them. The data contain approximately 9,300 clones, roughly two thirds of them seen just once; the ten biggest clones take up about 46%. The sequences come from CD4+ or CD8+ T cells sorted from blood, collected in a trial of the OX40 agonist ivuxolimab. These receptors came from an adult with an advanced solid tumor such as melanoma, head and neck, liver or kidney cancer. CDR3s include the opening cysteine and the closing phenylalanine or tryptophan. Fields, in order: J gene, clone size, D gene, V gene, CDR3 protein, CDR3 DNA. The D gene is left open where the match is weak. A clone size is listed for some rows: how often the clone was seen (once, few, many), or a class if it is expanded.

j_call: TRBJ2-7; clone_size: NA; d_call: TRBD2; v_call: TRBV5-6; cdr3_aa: CASSLSLRGLYEQYF; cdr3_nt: TGTGCCAGCAGCTTGAGTTTGCGGGGACTATACGAGCAGTACTTC
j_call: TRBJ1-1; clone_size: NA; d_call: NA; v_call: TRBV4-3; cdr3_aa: CASSQDAGAGTEAFF; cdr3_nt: TGCGCCAGCAGCCAAGATGCTGGGGCTGGCACTGAAGCTTTCTTT
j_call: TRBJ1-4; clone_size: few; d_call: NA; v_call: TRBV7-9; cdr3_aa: CASSVPSGIENEKLFF; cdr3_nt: TGTGCCAGCAGCGTACCTTCAGGGATTGAGAACGAAAAACTGTTTTTT
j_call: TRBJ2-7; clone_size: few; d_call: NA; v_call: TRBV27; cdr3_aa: CASSPRQAAGSYEQYF; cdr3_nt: TGTGCCAGCTCTCCAAGACAGGCGGCTGGAAGCTACGAGCAGTACTTC
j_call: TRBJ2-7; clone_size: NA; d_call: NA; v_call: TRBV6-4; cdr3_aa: CASSPSTSSYEQYF; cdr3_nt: TGTGCCAGCAGTCCTTCGACTAGTTCCTACGAGCAGTACTTC
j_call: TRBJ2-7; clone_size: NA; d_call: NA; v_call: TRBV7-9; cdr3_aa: CASSPWGVYEQYF; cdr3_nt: TGTGCCAGCAGCCCGTGGGGGGTGTACGAGCAGTACTTC
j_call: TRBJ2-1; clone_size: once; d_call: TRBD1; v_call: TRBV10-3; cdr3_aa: CAIGDRGNEQFF; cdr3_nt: TGTGCCATCGGGGACAGGGGTAATGAGCAGTTCTTC
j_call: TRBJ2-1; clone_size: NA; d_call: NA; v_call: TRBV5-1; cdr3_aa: CASSSAGSGEQFF; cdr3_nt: TGCGCCAGCAGTTCCGCCGGTTCGGGTGAGCAGTTCTTC
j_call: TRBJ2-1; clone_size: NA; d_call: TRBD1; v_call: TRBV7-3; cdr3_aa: CASSLTGTVNNEQFF; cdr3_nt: TGTGCCAGCAGCTTAACCGGGACAGTGAACAATGAGCAGTTCTTC
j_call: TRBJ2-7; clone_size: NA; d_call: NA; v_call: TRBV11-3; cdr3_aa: CASSLARGYEQYF; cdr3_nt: TGTGCCAGCAGCTTAGCCCGCGGGTACGAGCAGTACTTC
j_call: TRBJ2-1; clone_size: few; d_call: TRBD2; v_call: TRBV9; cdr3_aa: CASSALSGRRDNEQFF; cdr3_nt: TGTGCCAGCAGCGCCCTCAGCGGGAGGAGGGACAATGAGCAGTTCTTC
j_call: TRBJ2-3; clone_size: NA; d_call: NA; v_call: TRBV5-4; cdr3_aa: CASSEIADTQYF; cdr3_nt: TGTGCCAGCAGCGAGATCGCAGATACGCAGTATTTT
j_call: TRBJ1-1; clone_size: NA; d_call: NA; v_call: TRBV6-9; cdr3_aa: CASSTSREDFF; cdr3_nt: TGTGCCAGCAGTACTAGTAGGGAGGATTTCTTT
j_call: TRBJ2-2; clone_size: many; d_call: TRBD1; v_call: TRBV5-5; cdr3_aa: CASSFPDRVNTGELFF; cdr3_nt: TGTGCCAGCAGCTTTCCCGACAGGGTGAACACCGGGGAGCTGTTTTTT
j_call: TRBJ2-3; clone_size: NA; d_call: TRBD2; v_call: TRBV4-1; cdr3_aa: CASSQNLAGPSTDTQYF; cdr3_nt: TGCGCCAGCAGCCAAAACTTAGCGGGACCAAGCACAGATACGCAGTATTTT
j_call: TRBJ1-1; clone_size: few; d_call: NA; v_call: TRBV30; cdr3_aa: CAWSEATEAFF; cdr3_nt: TGTGCCTGGAGTGAGGCGACTGAAGCTTTCTTT
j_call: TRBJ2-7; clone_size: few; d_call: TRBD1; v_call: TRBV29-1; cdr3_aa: CSVKQGHSYEQYF; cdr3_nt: TGCAGCGTTAAACAGGGGCACTCCTACGAGCAGTACTTC
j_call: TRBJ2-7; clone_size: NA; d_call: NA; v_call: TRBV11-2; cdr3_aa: CASSDGTGNEQYF; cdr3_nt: TGTGCCAGCAGCGACGGGACGGGAAACGAGCAGTACTTC
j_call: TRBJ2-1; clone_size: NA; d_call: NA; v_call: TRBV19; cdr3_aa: CASSIGQLSEQFF; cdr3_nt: TGTGCCAGTAGTATTGGGCAGCTCAGTGAACAGTTCTTC
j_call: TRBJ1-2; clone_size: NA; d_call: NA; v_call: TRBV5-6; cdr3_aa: CASSLGQSNYGYTF; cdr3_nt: TGTGCCAGCAGCTTGGGACAGAGTAACTATGGCTACACCTTC
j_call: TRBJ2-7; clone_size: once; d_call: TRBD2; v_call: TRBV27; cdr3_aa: CASSSSGRASCYEQYF; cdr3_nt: TGTGCCAGCAGCTCTAGCGGGAGGGCCTCGTGCTACGAGCAGTACTTC
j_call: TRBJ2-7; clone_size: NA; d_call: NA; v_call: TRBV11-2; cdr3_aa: CATSLGTHEQSF; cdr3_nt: TGTGCCACCAGCTTAGGGACACACGAGCAGTCCTTC
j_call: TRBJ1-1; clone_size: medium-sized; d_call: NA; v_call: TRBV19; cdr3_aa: CATNHGEAFF; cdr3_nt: TGTGCCACCAACCATGGTGAAGCTTTCTTT
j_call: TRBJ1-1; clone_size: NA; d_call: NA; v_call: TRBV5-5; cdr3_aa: CASSGGGGVNTEAFF; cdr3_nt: TGTGCCAGCAGCGGCGGGGGGGGCGTGAACACTGAAGCTTTCTTT
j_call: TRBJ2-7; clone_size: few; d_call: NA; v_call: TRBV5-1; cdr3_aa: CASSLEPGPYEQYF; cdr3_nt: TGCGCCAGCAGCTTGGAGCCAGGGCCCTACGAGCAGTACTTC
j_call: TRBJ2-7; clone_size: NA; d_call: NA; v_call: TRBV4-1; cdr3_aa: CASSQEVPYEQYF; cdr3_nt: TGCGCCAGCAGCCAAGAAGTCCCCTACGAGCAGTACTTC
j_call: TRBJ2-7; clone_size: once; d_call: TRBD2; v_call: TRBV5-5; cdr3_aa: CASSQQREGFYEQYF; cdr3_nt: TGTGCCAGCAGCCAACAGCGGGAGGGTTTTTACGAGCAGTACTTC
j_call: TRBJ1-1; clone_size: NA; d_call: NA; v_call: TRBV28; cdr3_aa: CASSSRNRDTEAFF; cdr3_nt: TGTGCCAGCAGTTCCAGGAACAGGGATACTGAAGCTTTCTTT
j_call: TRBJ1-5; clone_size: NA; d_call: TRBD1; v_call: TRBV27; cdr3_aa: CASSTLLGQASNQPQHF; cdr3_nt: TGTGCCAGCAGTACACTTCTCGGACAGGCTAGCAATCAGCCCCAGCATTTT
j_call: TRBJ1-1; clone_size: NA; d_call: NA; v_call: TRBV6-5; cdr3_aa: CASSYHQNTEAFF; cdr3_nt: TGTGCCAGCAGTTACCATCAGAACACTGAAGCTTTCTTT
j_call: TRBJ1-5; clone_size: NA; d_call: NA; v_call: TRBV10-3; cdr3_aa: CAISEGGTADQPQHF; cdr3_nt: TGTGCCATCAGTGAAGGTGGCACGGCGGATCAGCCCCAGCATTTT
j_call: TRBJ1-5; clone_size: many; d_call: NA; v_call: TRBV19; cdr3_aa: CASSIQGSINQPQHF; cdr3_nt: TGTGCCAGTAGTATTCAGGGATCCATCAATCAGCCCCAGCATTTT
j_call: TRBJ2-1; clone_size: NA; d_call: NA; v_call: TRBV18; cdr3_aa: CASSPPGAQAYNEQFF; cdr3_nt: TGTGCCAGCTCACCCCCAGGGGCCCAGGCCTACAATGAGCAGTTCTTC
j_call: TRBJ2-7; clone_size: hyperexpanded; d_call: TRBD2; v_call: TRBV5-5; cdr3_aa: CASSLLLAGASYEQYF; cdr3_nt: TGTGCCAGCAGCTTGCTTCTAGCGGGAGCATCCTACGAGCAGTACTTC
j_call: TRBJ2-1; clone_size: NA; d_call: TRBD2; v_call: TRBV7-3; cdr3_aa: CASSLLAGHYNEQFF; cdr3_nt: TGTGCCAGCAGTCTTCTAGCGGGGCATTACAATGAGCAGTTCTTC
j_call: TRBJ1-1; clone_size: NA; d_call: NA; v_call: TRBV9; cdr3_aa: CASSVNPGAVNMNTEAFF; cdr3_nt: TGTGCCAGCAGCGTCAACCCAGGGGCCGTCAATATGAACACTGAAGCTTTCTTT
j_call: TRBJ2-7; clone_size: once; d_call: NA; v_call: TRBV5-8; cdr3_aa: CASSVRDYEQYF; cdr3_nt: TGTGCCAGCAGTGTTCGCGACTACGAGCAGTACTTC
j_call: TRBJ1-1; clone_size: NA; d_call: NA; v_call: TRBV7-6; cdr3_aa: CASSPRDEGTEAFF; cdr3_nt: TGTGCCAGCAGCCCACGAGATGAGGGAACTGAAGCTTTCTTT
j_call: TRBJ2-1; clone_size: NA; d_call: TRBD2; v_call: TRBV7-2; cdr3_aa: CASSQTSGPYNEQFF; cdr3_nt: TGTGCCAGCAGTCAAACTAGCGGGCCATACAATGAGCAGTTCTTC
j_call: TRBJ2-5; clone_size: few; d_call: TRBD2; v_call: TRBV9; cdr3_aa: CASSVESGGFETQYF; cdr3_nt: TGTGCCAGCAGCGTAGAATCGGGAGGGTTTGAGACCCAGTACTTC
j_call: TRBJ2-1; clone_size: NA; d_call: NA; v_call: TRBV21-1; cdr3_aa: CASSKVGTSSYNEQFF; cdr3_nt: TGTGCCAGCAGCAAAGTCGGCACGAGCTCCTACAATGAGCAGTTCTTC
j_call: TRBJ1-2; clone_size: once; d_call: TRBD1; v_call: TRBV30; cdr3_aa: CAWTRTGLGFGYTF; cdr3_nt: TGTGCCTGGACCAGGACAGGGTTGGGCTTTGGCTACACCTTC
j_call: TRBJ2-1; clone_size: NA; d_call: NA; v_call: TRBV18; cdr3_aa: CASSPIGNEQFF; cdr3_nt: TGTGCCAGCTCACCGATCGGCAATGAGCAGTTCTTC
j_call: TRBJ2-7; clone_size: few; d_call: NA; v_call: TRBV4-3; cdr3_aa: CASSQDTGNEQYF; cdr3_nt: TGCGCCAGCAGCCAAGATACAGGCAACGAGCAGTACTTC
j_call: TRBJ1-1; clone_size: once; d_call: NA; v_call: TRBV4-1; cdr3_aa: CASSQDKTGPLEAFF; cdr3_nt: TGCGCCAGCAGCCAAGATAAGACGGGGCCGTTGGAAGCTTTCTTT